This T cell receptor beta chain emerged from a study of T-cell memory formation after mild COVID-19. Study-level background: TCR clusters were mostly donor specific. General study findings and limits: For second-wave clones that peaked at day 37, SARS-CoV-2 specificity went unverified.

TCRdb independently ran MiXCR on the 5' RACE reads; one entry per CDR3 protein. The table has some 300,000 distinct CDR3 sequences, 20% seen once; the top ten hold roughly a fifth. The ends were cut back, 5 bases at V and 0 bases at J, with 14 bases in the middle. The germline CDR1 and CDR2 sequences are DFQATT and SNEGSKA (reference sequence). The CDR3 contains 15 residues. This clonotype has ten or more counts. What it binds is not known. The clonotype was recovered from a man between 18 and 29 years old who had mild COVID-19 (a few samples of this study predate the infection). Cell type and time point are not known. The chain uses TRBV20-1 and TRBJ2-4, with D perhaps matching TRBD2 (6 bases). Sequenced input: PBMCs or a T cell subset sorted from them (not recorded which). Written as DNA, the CDR3 is TGCAGTGCTCCACCCGGGGGACTAGCCAAAAACATTCAGTACTTC. Its translation is CSAPPGGLAKNIQYF.